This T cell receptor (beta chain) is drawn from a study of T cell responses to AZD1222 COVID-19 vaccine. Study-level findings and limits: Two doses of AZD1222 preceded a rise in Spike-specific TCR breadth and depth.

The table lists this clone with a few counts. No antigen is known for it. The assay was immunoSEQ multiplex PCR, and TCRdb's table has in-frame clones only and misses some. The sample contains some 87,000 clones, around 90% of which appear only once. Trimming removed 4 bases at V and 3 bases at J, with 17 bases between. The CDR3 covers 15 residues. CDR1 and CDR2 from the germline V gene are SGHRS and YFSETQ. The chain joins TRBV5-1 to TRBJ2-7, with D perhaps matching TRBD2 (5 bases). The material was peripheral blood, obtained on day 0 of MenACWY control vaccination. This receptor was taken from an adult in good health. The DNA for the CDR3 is TGCGCCAGCAGCCTTGACAAGGAGGCCCTCTACGAGCAGTACTTC. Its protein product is CASSLDKEALYEQYF.